This T cell receptor beta chain was sequenced for a study of cytomegalovirus exposure and HLA in healthy donors. On the study more broadly: Inside one of the first data releases sat roughly 80 million unique TCRs taken from HLA-typed donors. Study-level findings and limits: The majority of CMV-associated TCR beta chains were reported as apparently HLA-restricted in a later analysis. In an earlier analysis, about 90% or about 30%: the productive usage of most TCR beta V segments.

The PCR employed 60 Vbeta primers together with 13 Jbeta primers. Using immunoSEQ multiplex PCR, the repertoire was profiled, and TCRdb retains in-frame clones only, with some absent. This sample carries roughly 150,000 clones, around 83% of them seen once, and the ten largest clones take about 3.8%. As for this clone: Its antigen is not identified. Mismatch with germline at one junction end may stem from a read error.

This CDR3 comprises 18 residues. Per the germline V gene, CDR1 is SEHNR and CDR2 is FQNEAQ (reference sequence). V usage is TRBV7-9 and J usage is TRBJ1-6; 8 bases align to TRBD1. The clonotype originates from a man in his fifties in good health and CMV-seropositive. The sequencing sample was made of PBMCs. In DNA, the CDR3 is TGTTCCAGCAGCAGCAGCGCAGGGGGCCGCTCCTATAATTCACCCCTCCACTTT. Its protein is CSSSSSAGGRSYNSPLHF.